The sequence of this T cell receptor (beta chain) was determined in a study of blood T cells in healthy people across ages (dated by TCRdb to between 2015 and 2016). Broadly, across the study: In model experiments, roughly one uniquely barcoded TCR beta cDNA molecule per two T cells was captured by template switching. To avoid experimental bias, donors of different ages were distributed randomly across sequencing lanes. Using the same blood draw, the study looked at two additional independent replicas of 1 million unique cDNA reads for two donors, one aged 18 to 30 and the other aged 80 or older. The donors were split into four age groups: young (average about 16 years), middle-aged (39), aged (more than 55) and long-lived (over 75). The study measured age-related changes in TCR beta repertoire diversity using deep sequencing normalized with unique cDNA molecular identifiers.

On the study overall, not on this receptor specifically: A strong correlation was found between observed TCR beta diversity and the percentage of naive T cells measured by flow cytometry. Estimates of total diversity from one million sequenced T cells were regarded as lower bounds and underestimates. Compared with the aged group, the long-lived group had more naive CD4+ T cells, fewer expanded clones and increased TCR diversity, suggesting age selection. Observed TCR beta diversity per million T cells fell roughly linearly with age, and a significant reduction was already apparent by age approximately 40. Donor CMV infection status was unknown, potentially confounding age-related changes in expanded clonotypes. Since profiling was done on bulk unsorted PBMCs, naive and antigen-experienced compartments could not be conclusively compared.

The germline V gene (reference sequence) sets CDR1 to DFQATT and CDR2 to SNEGSKA. The germline ends are 5 bases apart after V is trimmed by 5 bases and J by 4 bases. Counted from cysteine to phenylalanine, this CDR3 has 11 amino acids. The entry retains the CDR3 DNA only, 33 bases that are in frame from base 1. On this clonotype itself: Its cognate antigen has yet to be identified. Base qualities are not at hand, and no much larger clone is one base apart.

The protocol used for the library was 5' RACE. The data were produced on an Illumina HiSeq 2500. The second PCR ran for about 7 to 11 cycles and used a J-beta primer mix along with a sample-barcoded 5' primer. A unique molecular identifier was introduced onto each TCR beta cDNA molecule by a template-switch 5' adaptor carrying 12 random nucleotides. At least 2.5 million CDR3-containing paired-end reads were obtained from each sample. First-strand cDNA synthesis was performed from all RNA using the Mint cDNA synthesis kit, with priming by a TRBC-specific oligonucleotide. After uracil-DNA glycosylase treatment, a first 18-cycle PCR used universal primers M1SS and BC2_uni_R on all cDNA. On the study's bioinformatics: Each sample was normalized by randomly selecting 1 million high-quality reads, each carrying a distinct molecular identifier. Reads sharing molecular identifiers were discarded rather than binned into consensus sequences. MiTCR, with a Q25 quality threshold and the strictest error-elimination algorithm, was used for CDR3 identification, clonotype clustering and error correction. A nonparametric unseen species model with Euler transformation was used to estimate a lower bound on total TCR beta diversity. TCRdb itself trimmed the public reads at Q25 with fastp, ran MiXCR and retained productive beta chains. Every entry covers one CDR3 protein and lists the most common genes and DNA from its rows. These V and J calls derive from TCRdb rather than the authors' analysis. The sample table contains some 1.1 million distinct CDR3 sequences; only one count was recorded for less than 45% of them. About an eighth of the sample comes from the top ten.

Systemically healthy Caucasian individuals from Russia, 39 in total and aged about 6 to 100 years, were included as donors. Roughly 10 milliliters of peripheral blood were collected from each donor into EDTA-treated Vacutainer tubes. Ficoll-Paque density-gradient centrifugation was used to isolate PBMCs, with at least 7 million per sample. Trizol reagent was used to extract total RNA from the PBMCs, yielding at least 5.5 micrograms per sample. For every donor, an aliquot of PBMCs went through flow cytometry to measure the percentages of naive CD45RAhigh/CD27high T cells. Sequencing was done on a sample of blood. This sequence was found in a man between 18 and 29 years old in good health. The rearranged chain carries TRBV20-1 and TRBJ1-4, with the D segment identity uncertain. The sequenced DNA is TGCAGTGCTCTACTTAATGAAAAACTGTTTTTT. The resulting protein is CSALLNEKLFF.